This T cell receptor (beta chain) was identified during a study of identical twins. In TCRdb, the 5' RACE reads were re-called with MiXCR into one record per CDR3 protein. The data hold approximately 530,000 distinct CDR3 sequences, with approximately 20% observed a single time. The V gene end was trimmed by 6 bases and the J gene end by 2 bases; junction bases not matched to a gene: 10. Germline CDR1 and CDR2: SQVTM and ANQGSEA. This CDR3 has 15 amino acids. Another study also made use of these data, one on yellow fever vaccine responses in identical twins.

The rearrangement joins TRBV29-1 to TRBJ2-5; 9 positions agree with TRBD1. The origin of this receptor is a woman aged 18-29 years in good health. The material sequenced was CD4+ T cells sorted from blood. The CDR3 DNA reads as TGCAGCGTCCCGACCGGGACAGGGAGGCAAGAGACCCAGTACTTC. This translates into CSVPTGTGRQETQYF.